The 17 T cell receptor beta chains presented below share a single source sample, sequenced in a study of identical twins. Via MiXCR, TCRdb re-called the 5' RACE reads, giving one row per CDR3 protein. The sample includes 1.5 million to 2 million distinct CDR3 sequences, under 35% of them seen just once. Material: cord blood. The receptors were sampled from a newborn girl in good health.

V gene TRBV2 combines with J gene TRBJ2-7; D uncertain. Germline CDR1 and CDR2: SNHLY and FYNNEI. The germline V and J ends were trimmed by 7 bases and 7 bases, with 8 bases remaining between them. This CDR3 is built from 10 residues. The CDR3 nucleotides read TGTGCCAGCATCGGCAATGAGCAGTACTTC. Encoded protein: CASIGNEQYF.

This clonotype was counted many times. The J gene is TRBJ2-5, the V gene TRBV2; no definite D call. V shed 7 bases and J shed 1 base, with 7 bases lying between them. Germline V gene sequence: CDR1 SNHLY, CDR2 FYNNEI. CDR3 length equals 12 residues. The CDR3, as DNA: TGTGCCAGCAATCAGGTCCAAGAGACCCAGTACTTC. This encodes CASNQVQETQYF. The complete variable domain, with remaining parts taken from reference TRBV2 and TRBJ2-5, reads EPEVTQTPSHQVTQMGQEVILRCVPISNHLYFYWYRQILGQKVEFLVSFYNNEISEKSEIFDDQFSVERPDGSNFTLKIRSTKLEDSAMYFCASNQVQETQYFGPGTRLLVL.

The chain links TRBV24-1 to TRBJ2-1; the D is unclear. The V end was cut by 5 bases, the J end by 6 bases, with 7 bases between. The CDR3 is 12 residues long. Per germline, CDR1 KGHDR and CDR2 SFDVKD. The CDR3, as DNA: TGTGCCACCAGTGGGCTGTCCAATGAGCAGTTCTTC. It translates to CATSGLSNEQFF.

A word on this clonotype: It may be a read error: a sequence one base away is much more abundant. This chain connects TRBV12-3 or TRBV12-4 to TRBJ1-2; D gene uncertain. The CDR3 is 13 residues long. The CDR3 DNA follows: TGTGCCTGCAGTTTAGGCAAAAACTATGGCTACACCTTC. This encodes CACSLGKNYGYTF.

This clonotype was observed a handful of times. This chain links TRBV5-8 with TRBJ2-1, with TRBD1 identical over 8 bases. CDR1 is SGHTS, CDR2 YDEGEE, per germline. This CDR3 spans 15 amino acids. V shed 5 bases and J 3 bases; nucleotides not matched to a gene: 7. CDR3 residues: CASRSGTGVYNEQFF. DNA for the CDR3: TGTGCCAGCAGGTCCGGGACAGGTGTCTACAATGAGCAGTTCTTC.

The rearrangement uses TRBV5-1 and TRBJ1-5; possibly TRBD1 for D (5 bases). Trimming pared 0 bases from V and 3 bases from J, leaving 10 bases between. The CDR3 length is 15 residues. Looked up from germline, CDR1 is SGHRS and CDR2 is YFSETQ. CDR3 loop: CASSLGDPINQPQHF. CDR3 nucleotide sequence: TGCGCCAGCAGCTTGGGGGACCCTATCAATCAGCCCCAGCATTTT.

The CDR3: CSAGRGGDGYTF. CDR3 nucleotide sequence: TGCAGTGCCGGAAGAGGGGGCGATGGCTACACCTTC. The rearrangement links TRBV20-1 to TRBJ1-2; 7 bases align to TRBD1. CDR1 and CDR2 from the germline V gene are DFQATT and SNEGSKA (reference sequence). There are 12 residues in the CDR3. With V trimmed by 6 bases and J by 6 bases, 7 bases remained unmatched.

The CDR3 DNA sequence: TGTGCCAGCAGCCAAGAGTTCCTGACTAGCGGGGGACCGATCTCCTACAATGAGCAGTTCTTC. Translating it yields CASSQEFLTSGGPISYNEQFF. The chain recombines TRBV3-1 with TRBJ2-1, with TRBD2 matching over 12 bases. The germline gives CDR1 LGHDT, CDR2 YNNKEL (reference sequence). Trimming cost V 0 bases and J 0 bases; bases outside gene matches: 12. The CDR3 runs to 21 residues.

This clonotype came up many times. This chain joins TRBV4-1 and TRBJ2-1, with a possible D match to TRBD2 (6 bases). CDR1 is MGHRA, CDR2 YSYEKL, per germline. The CDR3 length is 17 residues. Trimming stripped 0 bases from V and 0 bases from J, with 12 bases between. The CDR3 protein is CASSQDPATSSYNEQFF. The CDR3 DNA reads TGCGCCAGCAGCCAAGATCCAGCGACTAGCTCCTACAATGAGCAGTTCTTC.

The chain uses TRBV29-1 and TRBJ2-5; D gene uncertain. This CDR3 region has 14 residues. V was pared by 0 bases and J by 3 bases, with 11 bases between. Germline CDR1 SQVTM, CDR2 ANQGSEA. This CDR3 reads CSVEDSGLEETQYF. CDR3 coding DNA: TGCAGCGTTGAAGATTCCGGGCTGGAAGAGACCCAGTACTTC.

The chain has TRBV12-3 or TRBV12-4 and TRBJ1-4; no firm D call. The CDR3 runs to 13 residues. With 1 base removed from V and 8 bases from J, the gap between germline ends came to 8 bases. CDR3 coding DNA: TGTGCCAGCAGTTTAGACTGGGTCGAAAAACTGTTTTTT. Protein: CASSLDWVEKLFF.

Many counts were recorded for this clonotype. The chain carries TRBV20-1 and TRBJ2-5; no firm D call. Germline V gene data show CDR1 as DFQATT and CDR2 as SNEGSKA (reference sequence). The CDR3 runs to 12 residues. The V end was cut by 3 bases, the J end by 5 bases, with 10 bases between. In nucleotides, the CDR3 is TGCAGTGCTAGGGAGCCTGGGGAGACCCAGTACTTC. Translation gives CSAREPGETQYF.

V and J are TRBV4-2 and TRBJ2-7; 7 positions match TRBD1. CDR1 is LGHNA and CDR2 is YNFKEQ in the germline V gene. V gave up 3 bases and J gave up 6 bases; unmatched junction bases: 8. The CDR3 covers 14 residues. CDR3 bases: TGTGCCAGCAGCCATGACAGCCGGGACAGCGAGCAGTACTTC. Protein: CASSHDSRDSEQYF.

In this sample, this clonotype turned up a few times. The chain carries TRBV14 and TRBJ1-2; D uncertain. This CDR3 region has 14 residues. Germline V gives CDR1 SGHDN, CDR2 FVKESK. The V gene lost 1 base and the J gene lost 6 bases, with 12 bases spanning the gap. The CDR3 region has the DNA TGTGCCAGCAGCCAAGGGGTCCGACTCGATGGCTACACCTTC. Its translation is CASSQGVRLDGYTF.

The rearrangement joins TRBV20-1 to TRBJ2-7; either TRBD1 or TRBD2 may supply D (5 bases each). The CDR3 length is 13 residues. Trimming removed 1 base from V and 3 bases from J, with 10 bases in between. Germline V lookup: CDR1 DFQATT, CDR2 SNEGSKA (reference sequence). The CDR3 region has the DNA TGCAGTGCTAGAGTCTTGGGGGACTACGAGCAGTACTTC. Its protein is CSARVLGDYEQYF.

This clonotype was counted a few times. The chain carries TRBV14 and TRBJ2-1; TRBD1 agrees at 9 bases. V lost 4 bases, J lost 1 base, and 5 bases stayed unmatched. Germline V CDR1 and CDR2: SGHDN, FVKESK. CDR3 length: 16 amino acids. CDR3 coding DNA: TGTGCCAGCAGCCTACAGGGGGCGGTATCCTACAATGAGCAGTTCTTC. Translation gives CASSLQGAVSYNEQFF.

The chain has TRBV2 and TRBJ2-7; no clear D gene. CDR1 and CDR2 (germline): SNHLY, FYNNEI. The V end lost 8 bases, the J end lost 0 bases, and 17 bases lay between the germline ends. The CDR3 loop spans 15 amino acids. CDR3 sequence (DNA): TGTGCCAGCGGTCGTCGGGCGGCAGGCTCCTACGAGCAGTACTTC. As protein: CASGRRAAGSYEQYF.